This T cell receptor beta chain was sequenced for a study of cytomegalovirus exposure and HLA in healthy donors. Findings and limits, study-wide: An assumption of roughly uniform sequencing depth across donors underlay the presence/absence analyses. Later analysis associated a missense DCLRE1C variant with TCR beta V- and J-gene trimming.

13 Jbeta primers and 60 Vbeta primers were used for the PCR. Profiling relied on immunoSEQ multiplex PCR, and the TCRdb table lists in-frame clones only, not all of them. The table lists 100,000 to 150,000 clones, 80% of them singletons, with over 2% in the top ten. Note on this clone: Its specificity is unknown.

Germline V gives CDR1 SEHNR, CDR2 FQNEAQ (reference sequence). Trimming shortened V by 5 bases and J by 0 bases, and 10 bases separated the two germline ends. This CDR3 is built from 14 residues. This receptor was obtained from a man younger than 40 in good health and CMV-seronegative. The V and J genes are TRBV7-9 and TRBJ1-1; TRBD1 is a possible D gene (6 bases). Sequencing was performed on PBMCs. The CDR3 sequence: CASSPQGMNTEAFF. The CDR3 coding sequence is TGTGCCAGCAGCCCACAGGGAATGAACACTGAAGCTTTCTTT.